The entry that follows covers one T cell receptor beta chain sequence. This clone was counted a few times. There is no known antigen for this receptor. With a mouse as the source, gene names and germline sequences are drawn from the mouse. The read is 4 residues too short to cover the CDR3 end, so that end is filled in from the germline J gene. The sample belongs to a study of CD8+ T cells in alopecia areata (dated 2018 in TCRdb). For the wider study: Female C3H/HeJ recipients, 7-10 weeks old, were grafted with skin from C3H/HeJ donors with spontaneous alopecia (about 6-12 months old). Scalp tissue and sorted CD4+ and CD8+ peripheral blood T cells from patchy and totalis/universalis alopecia areata patients and from healthy controls were covered by human TCRbeta sequencing. The study used high-throughput TCRbeta sequencing to examine T cell clonal expansion in alopecia areata, in both the C3H/HeJ mouse model and human patients. immunoSEQ multiplex PCR using 35 Vbeta forward primers and 13 Jbeta reverse primers was used to amplify TCRbeta CDR3 regions. Scalp clonality was compared across normal scalp (n=4), patchy alopecia areata scalp (n=8), and alopecia totalis/universalis scalp (n=8). RNA was obtained with the PAXgene miRNA kit for fixed scalp, the miRNeasy kit for PBMCs, and the RNeasy kit for mouse skin.

The receptor library was made with the immunoSEQ multiplex PCR assay. For TCR sequencing, RNA was extracted from every sample and reverse transcribed into cDNA to serve as template. SuperScript III was used to make first-strand cDNA, primed with a 2:1 mix of oligo-dT and random hexamers. A synthetic immune receptor repertoire was used to assess amplification bias, and residual bias was removed computationally. Libraries were sequenced on Illumina HiSeq using 60 bp reads that covered the CDR3 and were read from J toward V. The paper's processing steps were these. After raw reads were preprocessed to remove errors, the CDR3 was defined following IMGT conventions as running from the conserved cysteine to phenylalanine. Clonality was computed by normalizing Shannon entropy by log2 of the number of productive unique TCRs and subtracting the result from 1. Whether each scalp clone was CD4 or CD8 was inferred by checking scalp TCRbeta sequences against the CD4 and CD8 repertoires from sorted blood. TCRdb took this table from immuneACCESS and kept in-frame rearrangements with V and J called. Such tables lack part of the clones; where checked against another copy, unresolved V genes explain under half of the gap, and the rest is unexplained. D and trimming come from the DNA, and the V and J calls and clone size come from that table. The table for this sample lists over 250,000 clones, none of them counted only once. The leading ten clones occupy 0.9% to 1.5% of the sample.

CDR1 and CDR2, looked up from the germline V gene, are SGHDT and FRDEAV. From cysteine to phenylalanine, the CDR3 is 16 amino acids long. Shown are 36 bases from within the CDR3, in frame from base 1. V loses 4 bases, J loses 0 bases, and the germline ends lie 13 bases apart. Cells from mouse cutaneous lymph nodes were pooled, stained for CD4, CD8alpha, NKG2D, NKG2ACE and other markers, and then sorted on a BD Influx. Overall study outcomes, separate from this receptor: Compared with normal scalp, lesional scalp had higher clonality and more expanded CD8+ clones, particularly in alopecia totalis/universalis, a pattern that suggests antigenic drive. Shared TCR sequences between patients were less evident than in mice, which may be partly attributable to HLA diversity in the patient population. Scalp TCR repertoire analysis is complicated because resident alphabeta T cells in normal human skin are also sequenced, whereas mouse skin is dominated by gammadelta T cells.

This TCR came from a C3H/HeJ mouse with alopecia areata. For this strain, the MHC haplotype is H2-k. What was sequenced was CD4+ T cells sorted from a lymph node. This sequence uses TRBV14 and TRBJ2-2, with TRBD1 perhaps the D gene, on 6 matching bases. The CDR3 region: CASSPGTNTNTGQLYF. The part of the CDR3 DNA that was read is TGTGCCAGCAGTCCCGGGACAAATACAAACACCGGG.